The T cell receptor (beta chain) under discussion was sequenced for a study of T cell repertoires in cytomegalovirus infection. Whole-study context: Evidence of both CMV infection and a matching HLA type came from public TCR beta signatures. Broader study findings: The ex vivo response showed dominance by HLA-C-restricted CMV-specific TCR beta clonotypes. Cumulated frequencies of public TCR beta families served to identify carriers of CMV plus the relevant HLA.

There are a few counts of this clonotype. Its antigen is as yet unknown. TCRdb reanalysed the reads using MiXCR and keeps one entry per CDR3 protein. The data show 600,000 to 700,000 distinct CDR3 sequences, roughly a third seen once. CDR3 length: 14 amino acids. V shed 1 base and J shed 8 bases, with 12 bases lying between them. V gene TRBV12-3 or TRBV12-4 combines with J gene TRBJ2-1; unclear D gene. This specimen consisted of cultured PBMCs, obtained from culture after CMV antigen stimulation. This TCR was recovered from a human donor in good health (CMV status not recorded). Some clones in this sample may be carry-over from other donors' samples. CDR3 in amino acids: CASSLENPRDEQFF. CDR3 DNA sequence: TGTGCCAGCAGTTTAGAGAACCCTCGAGATGAGCAGTTCTTC.